This is a list of T cell receptor beta chains from one sample in a study of T-cell memory formation after mild COVID-19. TCRdb called the 5' RACE reads again in MiXCR, with one record for every CDR3 protein. The table has approximately 300,000 distinct CDR3 sequences, 19% seen once. Sequencing was carried out using PBMCs or a T cell subset sorted from them (not recorded which). These receptors all come from a man younger than 35 who had mild COVID-19 (a few samples of this study predate the infection). Cell type and time point are not known. Each CDR3 is given with its conserved first and last residue. A D gene is named only where the DNA matches it firmly. Part of the rows lack a size; the others show once, few, many or a class for expanded clones.

cdr3_length | d_call | j_call | v_call | clone_size | cdr3_nt | cdr3_aa
12 | NA | TRBJ2-5 | TRBV6-2/TRBV6-3 | many | TGTGCCAGCAGTTACTCGACAGAGACCCAGTACTTC | CASSYSTETQYF
18 | TRBD1 | TRBJ1-5 | TRBV6-6 | NA | TGTGCCAGCAGCCGTGAGCGGGACAGCTTTTATAGCAATCAGCCCCAGCATTTT | CASSRERDSFYSNQPQHF
18 | TRBD1 | TRBJ2-2 | TRBV5-1 | NA | TGCGCCAGCAGCGGTATGGCGGACAGGGGGCTACGCACCGGGGAGCTGTTTTTT | CASSGMADRGLRTGELFF
13 | TRBD1 | TRBJ1-2 | TRBV18 | once | TGTGCCAGCTCACTTCGACAGGGGAAGATTCACACCTTC | CASSLRQGKIHTF
15 | TRBD1 | TRBJ2-1 | TRBV7-9 | few | TGTGCCAGCAGCTTTAGGACAGGGGGCCACAATGAGCAGTTCTTC | CASSFRTGGHNEQFF
14 | TRBD1 | TRBJ2-1 | TRBV5-1 | few | TGCGCCAGCAGCCCACCGGGACAGAGCAATGAGCAGTTCTTC | CASSPPGQSNEQFF
14 | NA | TRBJ2-7 | TRBV7-9 | NA | TGTGCCAGCAGCCTGTTGACAGCGGACTACGAGCAGTACTTC | CASSLLTADYEQYF
16 | TRBD1 | TRBJ1-2 | TRBV5-6 | NA | TGTGCCAGCAGCTTGAAGGGGGCGAAGTCGCGCTATGGCTACACCTTC | CASSLKGAKSRYGYTF
15 | NA | TRBJ1-5 | TRBV4-2 | few | TGTGCCAGCAGCCGAACAGGAGTCCTAAATCAGCCCCAGCATTTT | CASSRTGVLNQPQHF
13 | NA | TRBJ1-1 | TRBV25-1 | few | TGTGCCAGCATCAACTGGGGGGCCACTGAAGCTTTCTTT | CASINWGATEAFF
15 | NA | TRBJ2-5 | TRBV6-5 | few | TGTGCCAGCAGCACCACGGGGAGGTACCAAGAGACCCAGTACTTC | CASSTTGRYQETQYF
14 | NA | TRBJ2-3 | TRBV7-3 | NA | TGTGCCAGCAGCCTATCCGGATGGGGAGATACGCAGTATTTT | CASSLSGWGDTQYF
14 | TRBD2 | TRBJ2-3 | TRBV20-1 | NA | TGCAGTGCTAGCCTAGCGGGGGGTGCAGATACGCAGTATTTT | CSASLAGGADTQYF
17 | TRBD1 | TRBJ2-3 | TRBV5-1 | few | TGCGCCAGCAGCTCTGGAGGACAGGGGTTTTTGGCAGATACGCAGTATTTT | CASSSGGQGFLADTQYF